In its sample, the clone carrying this T cell receptor (beta chain) was seen many times. The antigen is not known. Arm-PCR of CDR3 regions and iRepertoire HTBI primers were the basis on which TCR beta libraries were built. A single record per CDR3 protein comes from TCRdb applying MiXCR to the multiplex PCR reads. The sample lists around 450,000 distinct CDR3 sequences, 15% to 20% seen once, with more than 9% in the top ten. The time point is: newly diagnosed GD, antithyroid drugs for less than 3 months. TCR sequences were obtained from RNA taken from PBMCs. The data were obtained in a study of regulatory T cells in long-lasting Graves disease. Study-wide results and caveats: Persistent Graves' patients showed reduced TCR diversity versus newly diagnosed patients.

The ends were cut back, 2 bases at V and 0 bases at J, with 7 bases in the middle. This CDR3 has 14 amino acids. The same sample was also used in a study of T cells in Graves' hyperthyroidism and ophthalmopathy. That source notes: The HTBI primer set drove a first-round RT-PCR of the TCR CDR3.

Sample: peripheral blood mononuclear cells (PBMCs), taken at new diagnosis, from a patient treated with antithyroid drugs. The chain couples TRBV12-3 or TRBV12-4 to TRBJ1-1; D unclear. This clonotype was obtained from a man in his forties with Graves disease. CDR3 nucleotide sequence: TGTGCCAGCAGTTTATTTTTCTTGAACACTGAAGCTTTCTTT. Encoded protein: CASSLFFLNTEAFF.